This T cell receptor (beta chain) was identified in a study of blood T cells in healthy people across ages. General observations from the study: The CMV status of each donor remained undetermined, and this could have confounded shifts in expanded clonotypes.

Primed by a sample-barcoded 5' primer and a J-beta primer mix, a second PCR proceeded for 7 to 11 cycles. TCRdb ran MiXCR on the 5' RACE reads and lists one entry per CDR3 protein. The data contain fewer than 1,000,000 distinct CDR3 sequences, more than 40% of them singletons. The CDR3 runs 13 residues. Trimming shortened V by 4 bases and J by 3 bases, and 8 bases separated the two germline ends. CDR1 and CDR2 (germline): SGHRS, YFSETQ. Each donor's blood draw was roughly 9.8 milliliters of peripheral blood. This clonotype was observed many times. The antigen remains undetermined. This receptor was obtained from a man between 60 and 75 years old in good health. Sample: blood. The chain couples TRBV5-1 to TRBJ2-1; D is undetermined. The CDR3 coding sequence is TGCGCCAGCAGCCCGGGTGTCTACAATGAGCAGTTCTTC. Encoded protein: CASSPGVYNEQFF.